These 30 T cell receptor beta chains were sequenced from one sample in a study of blood T cells in healthy people across ages. Then a second PCR, running about 6 to 11 cycles, was carried out with a sample-barcoded 5' primer and a J-beta primer mix. TCRdb itself ran the 5' RACE reads through MiXCR, one entry per CDR3 protein. The sample includes hundreds of thousands of distinct CDR3 sequences, under 55% of them seen just once. The sample comprised blood. These receptor sequences come from a man aged 60 to 69 in good health.

The rearrangement joins TRBV27 to TRBJ2-3; 8 nucleotides line up with TRBD1. Germline V gene sequence: CDR1 MNHEY, CDR2 SMNVEV (reference sequence). The CDR3 length is 13 residues. Trimming at V came to 8 bases and at J to 2 bases, leaving 3 bases not matched to a gene. The CDR3 region has the DNA TGTGCCAGCCGACAGGGGACCACAGATACGCAGTATTTT. It specifies CASRQGTTDTQYF.

The CDR3 loop reads CASSLARTFDEQYF. CDR3 sequence (DNA): TGCGCCAGCAGCTTGGCCCGGACCTTCGACGAGCAGTACTTC. The chain employs TRBV5-1 and TRBJ2-7, with D uncertain. V was clipped by 0 bases and J by 5 bases, with 12 bases between them. The CDR3 sequence is 14 residues long. Looked up from germline, CDR1 is SGHRS and CDR2 is YFSETQ.

The V call is TRBV4-3, the J call TRBJ2-1; no clear D gene. Deletions cut 6 bases from V and 10 bases from J, with 16 bases between. The CDR3 is 13 residues long. Germline CDR1 reads LGHNA; CDR2 reads YSLEER. CDR3 protein: CASSSELGNEQFF. In DNA form, the CDR3 reads TGCGCCAGCAGTTCCGAGCTTGGCAACGAGCAGTTCTTC.

The rearrangement uses TRBV3-1 and TRBJ1-5; D remains ambiguous. V was pared by 0 bases and J by 6 bases, with 12 bases between. Germline-derived CDR1 and CDR2 are LGHDT and YNNKEL (reference sequence). The CDR3 contains 15 residues. The CDR3 sequence is CASSQDLGSLQPQHF. The CDR3 DNA reads TGTGCCAGCAGCCAAGATCTCGGCAGCCTTCAGCCCCAGCATTTT.

The V and J genes are TRBV12-5 and TRBJ2-5; 7 bases are shared with TRBD2. V gave up 1 base and J gave up 2 bases; unmatched junction bases: 4. Looked up from germline, CDR1 is LGHNT and CDR2 is FRNRAP. The CDR3 is 15 amino acids. The CDR3 sequence: CASGLGQGGQETQYF. The CDR3 DNA sequence: TGTGCTAGTGGTTTGGGCCAGGGAGGGCAAGAGACCCAGTACTTC.

Remarks on this clonotype: A much larger clone differs by one base, so this may be a read error. The chain's CDR3 is CASRPSRLLETQYF. CDR3 nucleotides: TGTGCCAGCAGACCCTCGCGACTTCTGGAGACCCAGTACTTC. The chain uses TRBV28 and TRBJ2-4, with unresolved D. The J call may be incorrect, as the DNA end agrees better with TRBJ2-5. CDR1 is MDHEN and CDR2 is SYDVKM in the germline V gene. The CDR3 extends over 14 amino acids.

This clonotype has a handful of counts. The rearrangement links TRBV5-1 to TRBJ2-1; D may be TRBD2 (5 bases). Germline CDR1 is SGHRS and CDR2 is YFSETQ. V was trimmed by 3 bases and J by 0 bases, leaving 10 bases between them. There are 15 residues in the CDR3. CDR3 DNA sequence: TGCGCCAGCAGCTCCCGTGCGGGCTCCTACAATGAGCAGTTCTTC. Translating it yields CASSSRAGSYNEQFF.

Turning to this clonotype: Germline is not matched at one junction end, which may reflect a read error. The V gene is TRBV7-9, the J gene TRBJ2-7, with a possible D match to TRBD1 (5 bases). The CDR3 contains 13 residues. Germline assignment: CDR1 SEHNR and CDR2 FQNEAQ (reference sequence). CDR3 DNA sequence: TGTACCAGTAGCCTTGACAGTTCCTACGAGCAGTACTTC. This gives the protein CTSSLDSSYEQYF.

This clonotype turned up a few times. V gene TRBV6-2 or TRBV6-3 combines with J gene TRBJ2-7, with 7 nucleotides matching TRBD2. Trimming at V came to 2 bases and at J to 6 bases, leaving 7 bases not matched to a gene. In germline, CDR1 is MNHEY, CDR2 SVGEGT. CDR3 length: 14 amino acids. CDR3 bases: TGTGCCAGCAGTTACCACCCCTCGGGAGGCGAGCAGTACTTC. Its protein product is CASSYHPSGGEQYF.

This clonotype appeared a few times. V is TRBV6-2 or TRBV6-3 and J is TRBJ2-7; no reliable D call. CDR3 size: 13 residues. The V end was cut by 5 bases, the J end by 6 bases, with 14 bases between. The germline V gene encodes CDR1 MNHEY and CDR2 SVGEGT. The CDR3 is CASSGQAGSEQYF. DNA for the CDR3: TGTGCCAGCAGTGGGCAAGCAGGTTCCGAGCAGTACTTC.

The chain combines TRBV4-3 with TRBJ2-3; 7 nucleotides match TRBD1. The germline V gene has CDR1 LGHNA and CDR2 YSLEER. V shed 2 bases and J 2 bases; nucleotides not matched to a gene: 4. This CDR3 spans 15 amino acids. This CDR3 reads CASSQSGQPTDTQYF. CDR3 DNA sequence: TGCGCCAGCAGCCAATCGGGACAGCCCACAGATACGCAGTATTTT.

This clonotype was detected a few times. This rearrangement joins TRBV9 to TRBJ2-1; 12 bases are a match to TRBD1. The CDR3 is 15 amino acids. J was trimmed by 9 bases and V by 2 bases; bases with no gene match: 6. Germline V CDR1 and CDR2: SGDLS, YYNGEE. Written as DNA, the CDR3 is TGTGCCAGCAGCGTTTGGGGGACAGGGGGCCTTGAGCAGTTCTTC. Its translation is CASSVWGTGGLEQFF.

The chain carries TRBV7-3 and TRBJ2-1, with TRBD2 matching over 10 bases. Germline V gene sequence: CDR1 SGHTA, CDR2 FQGTGA. This CDR3 has 16 amino acids. Trimming removed 3 bases from V and 8 bases from J; junction bases left unmatched: 10. The CDR3, as DNA: TGTGCCAGCAGCTTGTTAGGGAGCGGGGGGGCCTATGAGCAGTTCTTC. It is translated as CASSLLGSGGAYEQFF.

The V gene is TRBV27, the J gene TRBJ1-3; D call uncertain. Trimming cost V 5 bases and J 2 bases, with 16 bases left between them. Germline CDR1 and CDR2: MNHEY and SMNVEV (reference sequence). The CDR3 runs 16 residues. CDR3 sequence (DNA): TGTGCCAGCAGTCCAGCAGGAGGGATAGCTGGAAACACCATATATTTT. Protein product: CASSPAGGIAGNTIYF.

In this sample, this clonotype turned up once. This may come from a read error, since a much larger clone is one base off. J is TRBJ2-1 and V is TRBV11-1; weak D call: TRBD2 (7 bases). From germline, CDR1 is SGHAT and CDR2 FQDESV (reference sequence). The CDR3 is made up of 16 amino acids. The CDR3 DNA reads as TGTGCCAGCGGCTTAGCGGTGGGGGGGCCGAACAATGAGCAGTTCTTC. It specifies CASGLAVGGPNNEQFF.

This chain joins TRBV3-1 and TRBJ2-5, with D hard to call. V was cut by 5 bases and J by 2 bases, with 9 bases left in between. Per germline, CDR1 LGHDT and CDR2 YNNKEL (reference sequence). CDR3 length equals 13 residues. CDR3 amino acids: CASSKALQETQYF. The CDR3 nucleotides read TGTGCCAGCAGCAAAGCCCTACAAGAGACCCAGTACTTC.

V is TRBV20-1 and J is TRBJ1-1, with D maybe TRBD1 (6 bases). V was shortened by 2 bases and J by 4 bases, with 11 bases between the two germline ends. The germline CDR1 and CDR2 sequences are DFQATT and SNEGSKA (reference sequence). CDR3 length: 13 residues. The CDR3 nucleotides read TGCAGTGCTAGATCAAGGGGGGGCACTGAAGCTTTCTTT. Translation: CSARSRGGTEAFF.

The chain carries TRBV3-1 and TRBJ1-2; D possibly corresponds to TRBD1 (5 bases). Trimming took 0 bases from V and 9 from J, leaving 11 bases between them. From germline, CDR1 is LGHDT and CDR2 YNNKEL (reference sequence). The CDR3 has 13 residues. The CDR3 bases are TGTGCCAGCAGCCAAGATACTGGGGGTAGCTACACCTTC. Its protein is CASSQDTGGSYTF. The full variable domain, rest sourced from reference TRBV3-1 and TRBJ1-2, is DTAVSQTPKYLVTQMGNDKSIKCEQNLGHDTMYWYKQDSKKFLKIMFSYNNKELIINETVPNRFSPKSPDKAHLNLHINSLELGDSAVYFCASSQDTGGSYTFGSGTRLTVV.

The table lists this clonotype with a few counts. The rearrangement joins TRBV18 to TRBJ1-1, with D possibly being TRBD1 (5 bases). Germline V gene data show CDR1 as KGHSH and CDR2 as LQKENI. The V end lost 0 bases, the J end lost 4 bases, and 12 bases lay between the germline ends. The CDR3 length is 15 residues. CDR3 region: CASSPPQGVGTEAFF. The CDR3 bases are TGTGCCAGCTCACCACCGCAGGGAGTAGGCACTGAAGCTTTCTTT.

The table lists this clonotype with a few counts. The chain joins TRBV12-3 or TRBV12-4 to TRBJ2-7; TRBD2 agrees at 7 bases. The V gene end was trimmed by 7 bases and the J gene end by 1 base; junction bases not matched to a gene: 4. The CDR3 has 13 amino acids. The CDR3 loop reads CASNLGLSYEQYF. The CDR3 DNA sequence: TGTGCCAGCAATCTGGGACTATCCTACGAGCAGTACTTC.

The chain couples TRBV27 to TRBJ2-3; no firm D call. The germline V and J ends were trimmed by 5 bases and 2 bases, with 20 bases remaining between them. The CDR3 runs 17 residues. The germline CDR1 and CDR2 sequences are MNHEY and SMNVEV (reference sequence). The CDR3: CASSLGPGPDFTDTQYF. In DNA, the CDR3 is TGTGCCAGCAGTCTAGGCCCCGGACCTGACTTCACAGATACGCAGTATTTT.

V usage is TRBV20-1 and J usage is TRBJ2-5; D uncertain. Trimming stripped 8 bases from V and 2 bases from J, with 15 bases between. CDR3 length equals 13 residues. Germline V lookup: CDR1 DFQATT, CDR2 SNEGSKA (reference sequence). In nucleotides, the CDR3 is TGCAGTACTAATAATCCCTCTCAAGAGACCCAGTACTTC. Translation: CSTNNPSQETQYF.

CDR3 nucleotide sequence: TGTGCCAGCAGCCAAGATCATCGGGGGGGGCCGGGTTATACGCAGTATTTT. This translates into CASSQDHRGGPGYTQYF. V is TRBV14 and J is TRBJ2-3; 8 bases line up with TRBD2. The germline V gene encodes CDR1 SGHDN and CDR2 FVKESK. V trimming: 0 bases; J trimming: 7 bases; junction bases outside the gene matches: 12. The CDR3 is 17 residues long.

Note on this clonotype: Its ends do not fully match the called genes, so a read error is possible. The chain combines TRBV24-1 with TRBJ2-3, with a tentative D call TRBD2 (5 bases). Germline V gene sequence: CDR1 KGHDR, CDR2 SFDVKD. CDR3 length: 12 residues. The CDR3 DNA reads TGTGCCACTAGTGATTCCGGGAATACGCAGTATTTT. Translation: CATSDSGNTQYF.

V gene TRBV16 combines with J gene TRBJ1-6; weak D call: TRBD1 (5 bases). Germline V gives CDR1 KGHSY, CDR2 FQNENV. The CDR3 has 19 amino acids. V was shortened by 7 bases and J by 0 bases, with 22 bases between the two germline ends. CDR3 amino acids: CASKTGIYRKSSYNSPLHF. The DNA for the CDR3 is TGTGCCAGCAAAACTGGGATCTACAGGAAAAGCTCCTATAATTCACCCCTCCACTTT.

This clonotype was picked up a small number of times. The J gene is TRBJ2-3, the V gene TRBV7-2; a possible D gene is TRBD1 (6 bases). Germline loops: CDR1 SGHTA, CDR2 FQGNSA. The CDR3 totals 15 residues. V was trimmed by 1 base and J by 6 bases, leaving 14 bases between them. The CDR3 region is CASSLGGPVGDTQYF. CDR3 nucleotide sequence: TGTGCCAGCAGCTTAGGGGGGCCCGTCGGGGATACGCAGTATTTT.

This clonotype turned up a few times. V and J are TRBV6-2 or TRBV6-3 and TRBJ1-5; D not certain. Germline CDR1 reads MNHEY; CDR2 reads SVGEGT. The length of the CDR3 is 14 residues. V was clipped by 0 bases and J by 5 bases, with 8 bases between them. CDR3 loop: CASSYSSLDQPQHF. Here the CDR3 DNA reads TGTGCCAGCAGTTACTCTTCCTTAGATCAGCCCCAGCATTTT.

The chain joins TRBV7-2 to TRBJ1-1; D is unresolved. The CDR3 spans 15 residues. Germline assignment: CDR1 SGHTA and CDR2 FQGNSA. V dropped 2 bases and J dropped 1 base, with 11 bases sitting between them. DNA of the CDR3: TGTGCCAGCAGCTTAATGGCGGGTTCGAACACTGAAGCTTTCTTT. The encoded protein is CASSLMAGSNTEAFF.

The rearrangement joins TRBV20-1 to TRBJ1-1; TRBD1 aligns across 7 bases. Germline V CDR1 and CDR2: DFQATT, SNEGSKA (reference sequence). V shed 7 bases, J shed 5 bases, and the junction held 19 bases outside the gene matches. CDR3 length: 16 amino acids. CDR3 in amino acids: CSDGRGATGHGTEAFF. CDR3 in DNA: TGCAGTGATGGACGTGGCGCGACAGGGCATGGGACTGAAGCTTTCTTT.

This clonotype was counted between two and nine times. The V and J genes are TRBV7-2 and TRBJ2-1; no clear D gene. The ends were cut back, 5 bases at V and 4 bases at J, with 9 bases in the middle. The CDR3 contains 13 residues. Germline values: CDR1 SGHTA, CDR2 FQGNSA. The CDR3 DNA reads TGTGCCAGCAGCCCGCCCCTATACAATGAGCAGTTCTTC. As protein: CASSPPLYNEQFF.